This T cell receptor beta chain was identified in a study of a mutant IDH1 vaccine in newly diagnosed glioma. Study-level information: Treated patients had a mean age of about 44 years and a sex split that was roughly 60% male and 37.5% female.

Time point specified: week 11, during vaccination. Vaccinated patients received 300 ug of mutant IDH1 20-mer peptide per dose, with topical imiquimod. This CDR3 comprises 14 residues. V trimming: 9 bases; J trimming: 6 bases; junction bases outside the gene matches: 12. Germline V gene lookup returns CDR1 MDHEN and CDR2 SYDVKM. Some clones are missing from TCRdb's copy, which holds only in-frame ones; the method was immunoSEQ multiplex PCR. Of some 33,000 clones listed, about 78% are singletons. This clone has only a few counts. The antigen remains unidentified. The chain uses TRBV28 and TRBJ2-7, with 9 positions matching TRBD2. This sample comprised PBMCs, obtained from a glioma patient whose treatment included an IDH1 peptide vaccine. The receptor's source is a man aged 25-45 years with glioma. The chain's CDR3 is CASRLAGEFSEQYF. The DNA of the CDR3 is TGTGCCAGTAGGTTAGCGGGGGAGTTTTCCGAGCAGTACTTC.